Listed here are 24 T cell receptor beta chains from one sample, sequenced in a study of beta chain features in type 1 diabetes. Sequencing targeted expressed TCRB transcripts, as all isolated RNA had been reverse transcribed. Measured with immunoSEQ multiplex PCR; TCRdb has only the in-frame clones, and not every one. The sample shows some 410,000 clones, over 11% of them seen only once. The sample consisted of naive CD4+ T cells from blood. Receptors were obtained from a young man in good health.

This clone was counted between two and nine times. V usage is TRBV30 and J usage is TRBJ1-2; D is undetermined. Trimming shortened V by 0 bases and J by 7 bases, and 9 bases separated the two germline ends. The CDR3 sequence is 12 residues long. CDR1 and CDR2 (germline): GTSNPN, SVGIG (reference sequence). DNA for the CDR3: TGTGCCTGGAGTGTATCCAGGTCTGGCTACACCTTC. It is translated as CAWSVSRSGYTF.

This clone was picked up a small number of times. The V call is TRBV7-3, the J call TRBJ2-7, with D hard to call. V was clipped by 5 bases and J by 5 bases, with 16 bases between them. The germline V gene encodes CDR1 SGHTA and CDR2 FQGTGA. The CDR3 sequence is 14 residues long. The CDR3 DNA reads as TGTGCCAGCAGCCCCGAACATGCTTTCCACGAGCAGTACGTC. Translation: CASSPEHAFHEQYV.

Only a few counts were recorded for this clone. The DNA of the CDR3 is TGTGCCAGCAGCTTCCTAGCGGGAGCTATTAACACCGGGGAGCTGTTTTTT. Its translation is CASSFLAGAINTGELFF. This chain links TRBV5-4 with TRBJ2-2; 10 bases align to TRBD2. CDR1 SGHNT and CDR2 YYREEE come from the germline V gene (reference sequence). This CDR3 is built from 17 residues. Trimming removed 2 bases from V and 2 bases from J; junction bases left unmatched: 6.

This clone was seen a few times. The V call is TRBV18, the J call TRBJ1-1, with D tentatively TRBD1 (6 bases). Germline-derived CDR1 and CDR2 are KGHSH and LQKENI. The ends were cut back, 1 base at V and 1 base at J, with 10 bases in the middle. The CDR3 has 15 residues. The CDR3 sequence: CASSPRGAANTEAFF. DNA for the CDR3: TGTGCCAGCTCACCACGGGGGGCGGCGAACACTGAAGCTTTCTTT.

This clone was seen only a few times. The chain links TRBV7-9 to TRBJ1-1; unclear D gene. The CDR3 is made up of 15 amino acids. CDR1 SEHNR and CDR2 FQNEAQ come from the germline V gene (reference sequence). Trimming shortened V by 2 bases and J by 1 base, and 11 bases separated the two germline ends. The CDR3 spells CASSLRGRWNTEAFF. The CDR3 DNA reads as TGTGCCAGCAGCTTAAGAGGACGGTGGAACACTGAAGCTTTCTTT.

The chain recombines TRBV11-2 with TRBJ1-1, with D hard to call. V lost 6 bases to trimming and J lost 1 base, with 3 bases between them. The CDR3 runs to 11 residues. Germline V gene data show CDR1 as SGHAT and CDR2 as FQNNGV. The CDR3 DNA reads TGTGCCAGCAGATCGAACACTGAAGCTTTCTTT. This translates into CASRSNTEAFF.

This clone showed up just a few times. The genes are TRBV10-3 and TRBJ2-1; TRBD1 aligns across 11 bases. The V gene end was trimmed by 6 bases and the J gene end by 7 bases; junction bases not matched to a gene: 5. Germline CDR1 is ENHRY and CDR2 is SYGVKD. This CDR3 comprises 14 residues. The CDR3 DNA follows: TGTGCCATCAGCTCCGGGACAGGGGGTAATGAGCAGTTCTTC. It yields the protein CAISSGTGGNEQFF.

The CDR3 DNA sequence: TGTGCCTGGAGTGTTAAGGGGGAGTGGAATGAGCAGTTCTTC. It translates to CAWSVKGEWNEQFF. The genes are TRBV30 and TRBJ2-1, with a weak D call TRBD1 (6 bases). Germline loops: CDR1 GTSNPN, CDR2 SVGIG (reference sequence). The CDR3 extends over 14 amino acids. With 0 bases removed from V and 7 bases from J, the gap between germline ends came to 13 bases.

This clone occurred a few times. CDR3 region: CASSQVLAGATDTQYF. In DNA, the CDR3 is TGCGCCAGCAGCCAAGTGCTAGCGGGAGCGACAGATACGCAGTATTTT. V and J are TRBV4-3 and TRBJ2-3; 10 positions match TRBD2. This CDR3 has 16 residues. The germline V gene has CDR1 LGHNA and CDR2 YSLEER. V was pared by 1 base and J by 3 bases, with 4 bases of the junction left unmatched.

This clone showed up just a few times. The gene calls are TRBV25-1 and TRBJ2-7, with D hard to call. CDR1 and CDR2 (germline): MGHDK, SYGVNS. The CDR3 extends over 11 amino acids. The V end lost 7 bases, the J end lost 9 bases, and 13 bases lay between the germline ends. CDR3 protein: CASITFPGQYV. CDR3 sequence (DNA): TGTGCCAGCATTACCTTCCCAGGGCAGTACGTC.

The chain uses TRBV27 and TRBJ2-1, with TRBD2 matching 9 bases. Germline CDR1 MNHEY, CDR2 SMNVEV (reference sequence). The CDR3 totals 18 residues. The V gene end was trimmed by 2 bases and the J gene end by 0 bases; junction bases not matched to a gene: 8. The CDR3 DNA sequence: TGTGCCAGCAGTTTACTAGCGGGGATCATTAGCTCCTACAATGAGCAGTTCTTC. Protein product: CASSLLAGIISSYNEQFF.

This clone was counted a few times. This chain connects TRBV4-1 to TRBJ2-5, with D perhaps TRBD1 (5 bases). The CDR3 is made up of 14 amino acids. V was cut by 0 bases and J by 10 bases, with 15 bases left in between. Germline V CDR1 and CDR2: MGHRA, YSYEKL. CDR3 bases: TGCGCCAGCAGCCAAGATGAGACCAGGGTGGACCAGTACTTC. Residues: CASSQDETRVDQYF.

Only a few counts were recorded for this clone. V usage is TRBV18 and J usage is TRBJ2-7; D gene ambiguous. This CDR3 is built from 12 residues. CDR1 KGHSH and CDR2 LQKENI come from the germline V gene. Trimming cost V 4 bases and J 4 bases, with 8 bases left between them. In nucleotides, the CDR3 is TGTGCCAGCTCACTTGACGGGTACGAGCAGTACTTC. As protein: CASSLDGYEQYF. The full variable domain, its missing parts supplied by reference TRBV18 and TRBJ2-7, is NAGVMQNPRHLVRRRGQEARLRCSPMKGHSHVYWYRQLPEEGLKFMVYLQKENIIDESGMPKERFSAEFPKEGPSILRIQQVVRGDSAAYFCASSLDGYEQYFGPGTRLTVT.

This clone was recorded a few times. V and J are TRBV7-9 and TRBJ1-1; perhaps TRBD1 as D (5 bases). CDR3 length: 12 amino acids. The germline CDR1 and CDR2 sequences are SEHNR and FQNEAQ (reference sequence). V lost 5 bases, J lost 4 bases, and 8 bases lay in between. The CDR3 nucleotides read TGTGCCAGCAGCACAGGTAGCACTGAAGCTTTCTTT. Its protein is CASSTGSTEAFF.

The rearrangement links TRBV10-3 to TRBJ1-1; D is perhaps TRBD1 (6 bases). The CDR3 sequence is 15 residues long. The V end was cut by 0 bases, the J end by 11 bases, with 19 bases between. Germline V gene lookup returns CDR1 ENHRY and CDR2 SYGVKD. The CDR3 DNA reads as TGTGCCATCAGTGAGTCCGCGGCCGGCAGGGGTTCGGCTTTCTTT. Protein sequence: CAISESAAGRGSAFF.

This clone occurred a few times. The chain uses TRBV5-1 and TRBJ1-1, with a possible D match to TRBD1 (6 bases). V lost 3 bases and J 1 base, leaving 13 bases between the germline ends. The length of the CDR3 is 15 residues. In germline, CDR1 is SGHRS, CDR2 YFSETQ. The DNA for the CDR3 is TGCGCCAGCAGCTGGCAAGGACAGTCGAACACTGAAGCTTTCTTT. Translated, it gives CASSWQGQSNTEAFF.

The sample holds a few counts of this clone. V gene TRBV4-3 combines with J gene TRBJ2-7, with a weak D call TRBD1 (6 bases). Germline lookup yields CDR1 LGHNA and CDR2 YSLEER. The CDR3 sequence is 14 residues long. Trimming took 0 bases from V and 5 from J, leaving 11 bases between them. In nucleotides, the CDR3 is TGCGCCAGCAGCCAAGAAGGGGGTCCCGACGAGCAGTACTTC. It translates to CASSQEGGPDEQYF.

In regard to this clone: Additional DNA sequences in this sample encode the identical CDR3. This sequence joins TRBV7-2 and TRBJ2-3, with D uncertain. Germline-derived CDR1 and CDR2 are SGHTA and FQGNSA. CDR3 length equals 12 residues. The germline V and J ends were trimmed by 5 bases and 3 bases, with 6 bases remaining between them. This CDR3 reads CASSPQTDTQYF. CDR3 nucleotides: TGTGCCAGCAGCCCCCAGACAGATACGCAGTATTTT.

In nucleotides, the CDR3 is TGCAGCGTTTCTTACACAGATACGCAGTATTTT. Protein product: CSVSYTDTQYF. The chain couples TRBV29-1 to TRBJ2-3, with no clear D. The germline V and J ends were trimmed by 5 bases and 2 bases, with 5 bases remaining between them. Per germline, CDR1 SQVTM and CDR2 ANQGSEA. This CDR3 is 11 amino acids long.

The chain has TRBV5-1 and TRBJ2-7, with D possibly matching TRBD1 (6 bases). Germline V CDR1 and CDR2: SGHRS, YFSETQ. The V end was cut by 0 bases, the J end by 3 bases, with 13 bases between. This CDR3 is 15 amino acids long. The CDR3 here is CASSLEPGAYYEQYV. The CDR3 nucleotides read TGCGCCAGCAGCTTGGAGCCAGGGGCATACTACGAGCAGTACGTC.

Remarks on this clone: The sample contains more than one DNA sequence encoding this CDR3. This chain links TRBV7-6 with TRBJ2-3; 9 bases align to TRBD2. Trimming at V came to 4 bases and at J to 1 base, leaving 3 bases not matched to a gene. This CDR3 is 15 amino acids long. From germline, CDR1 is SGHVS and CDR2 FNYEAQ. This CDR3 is CASSSLAGGTDTQYF. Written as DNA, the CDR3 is TGTGCCAGCAGCTCCTTAGCGGGGGGCACAGATACGCAGTATTTT. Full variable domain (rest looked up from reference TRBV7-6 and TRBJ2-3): GAGVSQSPRYKVTKRGQDVALRCDPISGHVSLYWYRQALGQGPEFLTYFNYEAQQDKSGLPNDRFSAERPEGSISTLTIQRTEQRDSAMYRCASSSLAGGTDTQYFGPGTRLTVL.

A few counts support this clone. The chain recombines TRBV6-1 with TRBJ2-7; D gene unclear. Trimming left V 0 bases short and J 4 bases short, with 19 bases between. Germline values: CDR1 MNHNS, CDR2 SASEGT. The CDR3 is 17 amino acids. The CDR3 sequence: CASSEASLGLIPYEQYV. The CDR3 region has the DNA TGTGCCAGCAGTGAAGCTTCCCTGGGGTTGATCCCATACGAGCAGTACGTC.

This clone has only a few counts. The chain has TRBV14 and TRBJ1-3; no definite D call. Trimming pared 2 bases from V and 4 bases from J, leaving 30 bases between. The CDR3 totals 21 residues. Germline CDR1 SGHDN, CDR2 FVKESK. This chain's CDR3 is CASSQFEPGFGPTYSGNTIYF. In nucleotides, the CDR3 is TGTGCCAGCAGCCAATTCGAACCGGGCTTCGGCCCAACTTACTCCGGAAACACCATATATTTT.

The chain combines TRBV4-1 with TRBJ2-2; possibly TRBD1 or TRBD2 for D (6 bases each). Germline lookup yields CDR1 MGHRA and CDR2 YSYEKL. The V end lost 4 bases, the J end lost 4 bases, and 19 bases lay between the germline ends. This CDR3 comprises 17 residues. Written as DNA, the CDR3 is TGCGCCAGCAGCCGACCGACAGGAGGGGTTTCCACCGGGGAGCTGTTTTTT. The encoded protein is CASSRPTGGVSTGELFF.